Sequencing of this TCR beta chain was carried out in a study of blood T cell repertoires in COVID-19. Across the study: Spain, Italy and the United States supplied samples that represented acute and convalescent COVID-19. PBMCs, B-cell-depleted T cells, or T cells provided the cDNA or gDNA that made up the material.

Trimming cost V 1 base and J 0 bases; bases outside gene matches: 3. The V gene's germline CDR1 is LGHNA and CDR2 YNFKEQ. The CDR3 is 15 residues long. Some clones are missing from TCRdb's copy, which holds only in-frame ones; the method was immunoSEQ multiplex PCR. The sample shows roughly 280,000 clones, 88% of them seen only once. The study assigned cohorts using participant-reported clinical history. Two negative PCRs, clearance, or symptom resolution had been documented for recovered Cohort 3 donors. Sequencing was performed on PBMCs or T cells enriched from blood (not recorded which). The receptor comes from a woman aged 50 to 60 who had recovered from COVID-19. This rearrangement joins TRBV4-2 to TRBJ2-7; 7 nucleotides agree with TRBD1. Written as DNA, the CDR3 is TGTGCCAGCAGCCAAGCTAACAGGGGCTCCTACGAGCAGTACTTC. It specifies CASSQANRGSYEQYF.